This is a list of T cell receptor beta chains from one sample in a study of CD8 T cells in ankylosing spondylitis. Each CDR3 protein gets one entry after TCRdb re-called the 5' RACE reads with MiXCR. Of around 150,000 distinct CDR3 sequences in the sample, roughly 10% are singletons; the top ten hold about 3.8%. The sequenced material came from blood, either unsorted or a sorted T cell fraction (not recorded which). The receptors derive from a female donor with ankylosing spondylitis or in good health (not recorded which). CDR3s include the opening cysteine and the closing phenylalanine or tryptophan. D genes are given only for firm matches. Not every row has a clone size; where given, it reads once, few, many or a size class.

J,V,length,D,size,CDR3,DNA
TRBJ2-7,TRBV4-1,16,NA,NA,CASSQDSSFISYEQYF,TGCGCCAGCAGCCAAGATAGCAGCTTCATCTCCTACGAGCAGTACTTC
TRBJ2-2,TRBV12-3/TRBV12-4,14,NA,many,CASRDRNQPGELFF,TGTGCCAGCAGGGACCGTAATCAACCCGGGGAGCTGTTTTTT
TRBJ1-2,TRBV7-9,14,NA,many,CASSSGQKGGGYTF,TGTGCCAGCAGCTCAGGACAGAAAGGGGGGGGCTACACCTTC
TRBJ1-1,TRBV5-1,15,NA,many,CASSLDQGTNTEAFF,TGCGCCAGCAGCTTGGATCAGGGGACGAACACTGAAGCTTTCTTT
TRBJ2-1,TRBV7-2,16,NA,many,CASSLLNRGFSNEQFF,TGTGCCAGCAGCCTCCTTAATCGCGGTTTCTCCAATGAGCAGTTCTTC
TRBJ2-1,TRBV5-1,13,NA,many,CASSPDGDNEQFF,TGCGCCAGCAGCCCCGATGGGGACAATGAGCAGTTCTTC
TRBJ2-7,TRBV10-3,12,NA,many,CAISGSSYEQYF,TGTGCCATCAGCGGCAGCTCCTACGAGCAGTACTTC
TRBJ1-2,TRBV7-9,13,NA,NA,CASTLTIQEGYTF,TGTGCCAGTACTTTGACAATCCAAGAAGGCTACACCTTC
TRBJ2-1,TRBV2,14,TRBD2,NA,CASSRDYTYNEQFF,TGTGCCAGCAGCCGGGACTACACCTACAATGAGCAGTTCTTC
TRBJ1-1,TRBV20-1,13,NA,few,CSARRGVGTEAFF,TGCAGTGCTAGGAGGGGTGTGGGGACTGAAGCTTTCTTT
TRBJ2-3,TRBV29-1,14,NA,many,CSVEAGRGADTQYF,TGCAGCGTTGAAGCGGGTAGGGGTGCAGATACGCAGTATTTT
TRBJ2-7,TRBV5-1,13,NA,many,CASRPEDSYEQYF,TGCGCCAGCAGACCCGAGGACTCCTACGAGCAGTACTTC
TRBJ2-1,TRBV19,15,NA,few,CASSIEGPTWGEQFF,TGTGCCAGTAGTATAGAGGGCCCAACCTGGGGTGAGCAGTTCTTC
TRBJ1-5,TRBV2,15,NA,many,CASSLTGRLAQPQHF,TGTGCCAGCAGCCTCACAGGTAGGCTTGCTCAGCCCCAGCATTTT
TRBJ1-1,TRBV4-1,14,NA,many,CASRGRTENTEAFF,TGCGCCAGCCGCGGCAGGACAGAGAACACTGAAGCTTTCTTT
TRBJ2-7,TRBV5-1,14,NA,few,CASSLWQGTYEQYF,TGCGCCAGCAGCTTGTGGCAGGGTACTTACGAGCAGTACTTC
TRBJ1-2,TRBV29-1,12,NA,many,CSVSRSNYGYTF,TGCAGCGTATCCCGGTCGAACTATGGCTACACCTTC
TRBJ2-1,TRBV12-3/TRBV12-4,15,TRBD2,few,CASSSPGGTSGEQFF,TGTGCCAGCAGTTCTCCCGGGGGGACTAGTGGCGAGCAGTTCTTC
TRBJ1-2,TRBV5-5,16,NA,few,CASSLGTKPTFYGYTF,TGTGCCAGCAGCTTGGGGACGAAGCCCACCTTCTATGGCTACACCTTC
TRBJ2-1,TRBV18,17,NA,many,CASSPPPGPQAYNEQFF,TGTGCCAGCTCACCACCTCCCGGTCCTCAAGCCTACAATGAGCAGTTCTTC
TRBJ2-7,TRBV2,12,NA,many,CASSETLYEQYF,TGTGCCAGCAGTGAAACTCTCTACGAGCAGTACTTC
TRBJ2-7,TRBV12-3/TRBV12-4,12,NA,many,CASSYGQNEQYF,TGTGCCAGCAGTTATGGACAGAACGAGCAGTACTTC